This is a list of T cell receptor beta chains from one sample in a study of T-cell reconstitution after alpha-beta-depleted transplantation in children. From the PCR reads, TCRdb called clonotypes with MiXCR, one entry per CDR3 protein. Of 540,000 or so distinct CDR3 sequences in the sample, roughly 23% are singletons; the top ten hold around an eighth. The sample here was PBMCs, mostly from graft donor cells, taken 360 days after TCRalphabeta/CD19-depleted stem cell transplant. These receptors came from a boy younger than two who had a stem cell transplant for acute myeloid leukemia, so the T cells may come from the graft donor. Both conserved end residues are part of each CDR3. The order of the fields is CDR3 DNA, CDR3 protein, J gene, D gene, clone size, V gene. A D gene is named only where the DNA matches it firmly. Clone size is given for some rows only: seen once, a few or many times, or a class if the clone is expanded.

CDR3 DNA: TGTGCCAGCAGCCGTGACAGGGGGCGTTTAGGTGAAGCTTTCTTT
CDR3 protein: CASSRDRGRLGEAFF
J gene: TRBJ1-1
D gene: TRBD1
clone size: NA
V gene: TRBV14

CDR3 DNA: TGTGCCAGCAGTTCCGCCGCGAGCGGGGGGAGGGATGAGCAGTTCTTC
CDR3 protein: CASSSAASGGRDEQFF
J gene: TRBJ2-1
D gene: TRBD2
clone size: many
V gene: TRBV12-3/TRBV12-4

CDR3 DNA: TGTGCCAGCAGTTTAGCGCGGGTCGATGGCTACACCTTC
CDR3 protein: CASSLARVDGYTF
J gene: TRBJ1-2
D gene: NA
clone size: few
V gene: TRBV12-3/TRBV12-4

CDR3 DNA: TGCGCCAGCAGCTTCGGGGTAGCGGGGTCCCAAGAGACCCAGTACTTC
CDR3 protein: CASSFGVAGSQETQYF
J gene: TRBJ2-5
D gene: TRBD2
clone size: few
V gene: TRBV5-1

CDR3 DNA: TGCGCCAGCAGCTTGGACGGGTTGGGTGGGGCCAACGTCCTGACTTTC
CDR3 protein: CASSLDGLGGANVLTF
J gene: TRBJ2-6
D gene: NA
clone size: many
V gene: TRBV5-1

CDR3 DNA: TGCAGCGTTGAATACGGACCGGTAGCTTTCTTT
CDR3 protein: CSVEYGPVAFF
J gene: TRBJ1-1
D gene: NA
clone size: many
V gene: TRBV29-1

CDR3 DNA: TGTGCCAGCACCCTTCCGCGAACCCGGGGTCAGACCCAGTACTTC
CDR3 protein: CASTLPRTRGQTQYF
J gene: TRBJ2-5
D gene: NA
clone size: NA
V gene: TRBV6-2/TRBV6-3

CDR3 DNA: TGTGCCAGCAGTTTTAACGACCTTCAGCCCCAGCATTTT
CDR3 protein: CASSFNDLQPQHF
J gene: TRBJ1-5
D gene: NA
clone size: many
V gene: TRBV6-2/TRBV6-3

CDR3 DNA: TGTGCCAGCAGCTTGGCGGCTTACAGCACAGATACGCAGTATTTT
CDR3 protein: CASSLAAYSTDTQYF
J gene: TRBJ2-3
D gene: NA
clone size: NA
V gene: TRBV5-5

CDR3 DNA: TGTGCCAGCAGCCCTCCGGGACAGAGCTACGAGCAGTACTTC
CDR3 protein: CASSPPGQSYEQYF
J gene: TRBJ2-7
D gene: TRBD1
clone size: few
V gene: TRBV5-6

CDR3 DNA: TGTGCCAGCAGTTTGGGGACAGGAACCCAAGAGACCCAGTACTTC
CDR3 protein: CASSLGTGTQETQYF
J gene: TRBJ2-5
D gene: TRBD1
clone size: many
V gene: TRBV28

CDR3 DNA: TGTGCCAGCAGTTTATTAGGGACAGGGTCAAATGAGCAGTTCTTC
CDR3 protein: CASSLLGTGSNEQFF
J gene: TRBJ2-1
D gene: TRBD1
clone size: many
V gene: TRBV28

CDR3 DNA: TGTGCCAGCAGCCAAGATGTTAGGGGGAGAGTAACAACAGATACGCAGTATTTT
CDR3 protein: CASSQDVRGRVTTDTQYF
J gene: TRBJ2-3
D gene: NA
clone size: many
V gene: TRBV4-2

CDR3 DNA: TGTGCCAGCAGTTATCTACGGACAGTCCAAGAGACCCAGTACTTC
CDR3 protein: CASSYLRTVQETQYF
J gene: TRBJ2-5
D gene: NA
clone size: NA
V gene: TRBV28

CDR3 DNA: TGCAGTGCTCCTCCCCCCCAATACCTACAGAGCTCCTACAATGAGCAGTTCTTC
CDR3 protein: CSAPPPQYLQSSYNEQFF
J gene: TRBJ2-1
D gene: NA
clone size: many
V gene: TRBV20-1

CDR3 DNA: TGCGCCAGCAGCCAATATCGAAGAGGACAGGGGATTAACGAGCAGTACTTC
CDR3 protein: CASSQYRRGQGINEQYF
J gene: TRBJ2-7
D gene: TRBD1
clone size: many
V gene: TRBV4-3

CDR3 DNA: TGTGCCAGCAGTCCCGGCCAGCGCACAGATACGCAGTATTTT
CDR3 protein: CASSPGQRTDTQYF
J gene: TRBJ2-3
D gene: NA
clone size: NA
V gene: TRBV28

CDR3 DNA: TGTGCCAGCAGAACCTCTGGAAACACCATATATTTT
CDR3 protein: CASRTSGNTIYF
J gene: TRBJ1-3
D gene: NA
clone size: NA
V gene: TRBV6-5

CDR3 DNA: TGCGCCAGCAGCCAAGATTTGCCCGGCCACGAGCAGTACTTC
CDR3 protein: CASSQDLPGHEQYF
J gene: TRBJ2-7
D gene: NA
clone size: NA
V gene: TRBV4-3

CDR3 DNA: TGCGCCAGCAGCTTGAGGACAGCCACAGATACGCAGTATTTT
CDR3 protein: CASSLRTATDTQYF
J gene: TRBJ2-3
D gene: NA
clone size: many
V gene: TRBV5-1

CDR3 DNA: TGTGCCACCAGAGATGCAGGGACGGGGAACACTGAAGCTTTCTTT
CDR3 protein: CATRDAGTGNTEAFF
J gene: TRBJ1-1
D gene: NA
clone size: NA
V gene: TRBV24-1

CDR3 DNA: TGTGCCAGCAGGGTGCCGCTTGGCCTTAGCGGGGGGGCCGAGATCACAGATACGCAGTATTTT
CDR3 protein: CASRVPLGLSGGAEITDTQYF
J gene: TRBJ2-3
D gene: TRBD2
clone size: NA
V gene: TRBV2

CDR3 DNA: TGTGCCATCCAGGGCCCGAGCGGGGGCGCGACCGGGGAGCTGTTTTTT
CDR3 protein: CAIQGPSGGATGELFF
J gene: TRBJ2-2
D gene: TRBD2
clone size: few
V gene: TRBV10-3

CDR3 DNA: TGTGCCGGAACTGCGGGACAGGGGTCCTCTAACTATGGCTACACCTTC
CDR3 protein: CAGTAGQGSSNYGYTF
J gene: TRBJ1-2
D gene: TRBD1
clone size: many
V gene: TRBV6-1

CDR3 DNA: TGTGCCAGCTCTCCACACGGACGAGATACGCAGTATTTT
CDR3 protein: CASSPHGRDTQYF
J gene: TRBJ2-3
D gene: NA
clone size: few
V gene: TRBV7-8

CDR3 DNA: TGTGCCAGCAGTGAATCGGCAGGGGACGGGGCCAACGTCCTGACTTTC
CDR3 protein: CASSESAGDGANVLTF
J gene: TRBJ2-6
D gene: NA
clone size: many
V gene: TRBV6-1

CDR3 DNA: TGTGCCAGCAGTTTAGATGGCGAGCAGTACTTC
CDR3 protein: CASSLDGEQYF
J gene: TRBJ2-7
D gene: NA
clone size: many
V gene: TRBV12-3/TRBV12-4

CDR3 DNA: TGCAGTGCTAGAGCAGCGGGACTAGCGGGGGGACATACAGATACGCAGTATTTT
CDR3 protein: CSARAAGLAGGHTDTQYF
J gene: TRBJ2-3
D gene: TRBD2
clone size: few
V gene: TRBV20-1

CDR3 DNA: TGTGCCTCACGGGGGGGCAACTCCTACGAGCAGTACTTC
CDR3 protein: CASRGGNSYEQYF
J gene: TRBJ2-7
D gene: TRBD2
clone size: NA
V gene: TRBV27

CDR3 DNA: TGCGCCAGCAGCCAACCCCGGAACAGACCCTACGAGCAGTACTTC
CDR3 protein: CASSQPRNRPYEQYF
J gene: TRBJ2-7
D gene: NA
clone size: many
V gene: TRBV4-3

CDR3 DNA: TGTGCCAGCAGCTTAGGTGTTACTCAGCCCCAGCATTTT
CDR3 protein: CASSLGVTQPQHF
J gene: TRBJ1-5
D gene: NA
clone size: few
V gene: TRBV7-6

CDR3 DNA: TGCAGTGCTAGAGGAGGGGGAGCCAAAAACATTCAGTACTTC
CDR3 protein: CSARGGGAKNIQYF
J gene: TRBJ2-4
D gene: NA
clone size: once
V gene: TRBV20-1

CDR3 DNA: TGCAGTGCTAGAGATCCATGGACAGGGGGCAGGTTTGAGCAGTTCTTC
CDR3 protein: CSARDPWTGGRFEQFF
J gene: TRBJ2-1
D gene: TRBD1
clone size: few
V gene: TRBV20-1

CDR3 DNA: TGCAGTGCTAGACAGGGGGGCGGGTCCTACAATGAGCAGTTCTTC
CDR3 protein: CSARQGGGSYNEQFF
J gene: TRBJ2-1
D gene: NA
clone size: few
V gene: TRBV20-1

CDR3 DNA: TGTGCCAGCAGCTTAGGGCGGATTAGCACAGATACGCAGTATTTT
CDR3 protein: CASSLGRISTDTQYF
J gene: TRBJ2-3
D gene: NA
clone size: NA
V gene: TRBV7-6

CDR3 DNA: TGTGCCAGCAGCACCGACAGGGGGCTGTCACCCCTCCACTTT
CDR3 protein: CASSTDRGLSPLHF
J gene: TRBJ1-6
D gene: TRBD1
clone size: many
V gene: TRBV6-2/TRBV6-3

CDR3 DNA: TGTGCCAGCAGCTTATTAGTTGAAGAGACCCAGTACTTC
CDR3 protein: CASSLLVEETQYF
J gene: TRBJ2-5
D gene: NA
clone size: NA
V gene: TRBV7-9

CDR3 DNA: TGTGCCAGCAGCTTAGTGGTTAGGGCGGAGACCCAGTACTTC
CDR3 protein: CASSLVVRAETQYF
J gene: TRBJ2-5
D gene: NA
clone size: NA
V gene: TRBV7-2

CDR3 DNA: TGCAGTGCTAGTGCGAAGGCGGGCGAAAAACTGTTTTTT
CDR3 protein: CSASAKAGEKLFF
J gene: TRBJ1-4
D gene: NA
clone size: NA
V gene: TRBV20-1

CDR3 DNA: TGTGCCAGCAGTTCCCGGGGGGAAAAACTGTTTTTT
CDR3 protein: CASSSRGEKLFF
J gene: TRBJ1-4
D gene: NA
clone size: NA
V gene: TRBV12-3/TRBV12-4

CDR3 DNA: TGTGCCAGCAGCTTCCAAGCGGGGTACACAGATACGCAGTATTTT
CDR3 protein: CASSFQAGYTDTQYF
J gene: TRBJ2-3
D gene: TRBD2
clone size: few
V gene: TRBV7-2

CDR3 DNA: TGTGCCAGCAGGCCCAGTAGTCTAGCGGGGGGCCAGTTCTTC
CDR3 protein: CASRPSSLAGGQFF
J gene: TRBJ2-1
D gene: TRBD2
clone size: few
V gene: TRBV28

CDR3 DNA: TGCAGCGTTGAAATAACGTTGGGAGGGGGGCCCTACGAGCAGTACTTC
CDR3 protein: CSVEITLGGGPYEQYF
J gene: TRBJ2-7
D gene: NA
clone size: many
V gene: TRBV29-1

CDR3 DNA: TGTGCCAGCAGCCCAAGCCGCGGACAGTACAATGAGCAGTTCTTC
CDR3 protein: CASSPSRGQYNEQFF
J gene: TRBJ2-1
D gene: NA
clone size: NA
V gene: TRBV7-9

CDR3 DNA: TGCGCCAGCAGCCAAGGACAGGGGGTTACAGATACGCAGTATTTT
CDR3 protein: CASSQGQGVTDTQYF
J gene: TRBJ2-3
D gene: TRBD1
clone size: few
V gene: TRBV4-3

CDR3 DNA: TGTGCCAGCAGCTTAGCAGCCAAGAGGGGAGACTATGGCTACACCTTC
CDR3 protein: CASSLAAKRGDYGYTF
J gene: TRBJ1-2
D gene: NA
clone size: many
V gene: TRBV7-8

CDR3 DNA: TGTGCCAGCAGTTTATCGGGTTGGGGGACAGAAAGACAAGAGACCCAGTACTTC
CDR3 protein: CASSLSGWGTERQETQYF
J gene: TRBJ2-5
D gene: TRBD1
clone size: NA
V gene: TRBV27

CDR3 DNA: TGTGCCAGCAGCGACATCAGGACAGGGTTTACTGAAGCTTTCTTT
CDR3 protein: CASSDIRTGFTEAFF
J gene: TRBJ1-1
D gene: TRBD1
clone size: NA
V gene: TRBV6-1

CDR3 DNA: TGCAGTGCTCGGGACAGGGACACCGGGGAGCTGTTTTTT
CDR3 protein: CSARDRDTGELFF
J gene: TRBJ2-2
D gene: TRBD1
clone size: many
V gene: TRBV20-1

CDR3 DNA: TGTGCCAGCAGTGAAGCCCTGTTGTTTAGTCCCTACAATGAGCAGTTCTTC
CDR3 protein: CASSEALLFSPYNEQFF
J gene: TRBJ2-1
D gene: NA
clone size: NA
V gene: TRBV6-1

CDR3 DNA: TGCGCCAGCAGCTTTTCCGGGACCTCGACCGGGGAGCTGTTTTTT
CDR3 protein: CASSFSGTSTGELFF
J gene: TRBJ2-2
D gene: NA
clone size: many
V gene: TRBV5-1

CDR3 DNA: TGTGCCAGCAGTAGAGACAGGGATCAGCCCCAGCATTTT
CDR3 protein: CASSRDRDQPQHF
J gene: TRBJ1-5
D gene: TRBD1
clone size: few
V gene: TRBV6-1

CDR3 DNA: TGCAGTGGAATGGCTTTGAACACTGAAGCTTTCTTT
CDR3 protein: CSGMALNTEAFF
J gene: TRBJ1-1
D gene: NA
clone size: NA
V gene: TRBV20-1

CDR3 DNA: TGTGCCAGCAGACAAACAGGGCCGAACACCGGGGAGCTGTTTTTT
CDR3 protein: CASRQTGPNTGELFF
J gene: TRBJ2-2
D gene: NA
clone size: NA
V gene: TRBV6-1

CDR3 DNA: TGCAGCGTTGAGGCGATCTCTCGAGGGAAACTGTTTTTT
CDR3 protein: CSVEAISRGKLFF
J gene: TRBJ1-4
D gene: NA
clone size: NA
V gene: TRBV29-1